The next 7 T cell receptor beta chains were all read from a single sample in a study of blood T cell repertoires in COVID-19. Assay: immunoSEQ multiplex PCR; the TCRdb copy retains only in-frame clones and omits some. Here the sample spans around 120,000 clones, more than 75% being singletons. What was sequenced was peripheral blood. Source of these receptors: a woman between 65 and 79 years old with acute or convalescent COVID-19.

V is TRBV4-1 and J is TRBJ1-2; 11 bases are a match to TRBD1. The junction had 4 bases not matched to a gene; V was cut back by 5 bases and J by 5 bases. Germline loops: CDR1 MGHRA, CDR2 YSYEKL. This CDR3 comprises 14 residues. In DNA, the CDR3 is TGCGCCAGCAGCACAGGACAGGGGGCTTATGGCTACACCTTC. Protein product: CASSTGQGAYGYTF.

V is TRBV30 and J is TRBJ2-7; no clear D gene. The CDR3 extends over 12 amino acids. Looked up from germline, CDR1 is GTSNPN and CDR2 is SVGIG (reference sequence). V was cut by 8 bases and J by 2 bases, with 13 bases left in between. CDR3 bases: TGTGCCGGTCGATTTACAACCTACGAGCAGTACTTC. This sequence encodes CAGRFTTYEQYF.

V usage is TRBV28 and J usage is TRBJ1-4; 10 bases are shared with TRBD1. After removal of 4 bases from V and 10 bases from J, the junction contained 12 bases not matched to a gene. Germline V CDR1 and CDR2: MDHEN, SYDVKM. The CDR3 is 16 residues long. The DNA for the CDR3 is TGTGCCAGCAGTTCAGTTGGGGACAGGGGAAGCGGAAAACTGTTTTTT. Protein: CASSSVGDRGSGKLFF.

The chain is built from TRBV28 and TRBJ1-2; the D gene is possibly TRBD1 (6 bases). The V end was cut by 4 bases, the J end by 5 bases, with 17 bases between. The germline gives CDR1 MDHEN, CDR2 SYDVKM. CDR3 size: 15 residues. CDR3: CASSSPGELNYGYTF. The CDR3 coding sequence is TGTGCCAGCAGTTCTCCAGGGGAGCTCAATTATGGCTACACCTTC.

The V gene is TRBV7-9, the J gene TRBJ2-3, with 8 bases matching TRBD2. V lost 0 bases to trimming and J lost 0 bases; unmatched junction nucleotides: 5. The CDR3 length is 17 residues. Germline-derived CDR1 and CDR2 are SEHNR and FQNEAQ (reference sequence). The CDR3 sequence: CASSLATSGTSTDTQYF. The CDR3 DNA reads TGTGCCAGCAGCTTAGCTACTAGCGGAACTAGCACAGATACGCAGTATTTT.

The V and J genes are TRBV6-5 and TRBJ1-1; TRBD1 aligns across 10 bases. CDR3 size: 15 residues. Germline lookup yields CDR1 MNHEY and CDR2 SVGAGI. J gave up 4 bases and V 5 bases, and 7 bases lay outside the gene matches. The CDR3 DNA reads as TGTGCCAGCAGTCCGACAGGGGGCGCATCCACTGAAGCTTTCTTT. This codes for CASSPTGGASTEAFF.

This rearrangement joins TRBV28 to TRBJ2-2, with 7 bases that match TRBD2. The CDR3 runs 18 residues. Germline lookup yields CDR1 MDHEN and CDR2 SYDVKM. Trimming removed 3 bases from V and 2 bases from J; junction bases left unmatched: 12. CDR3 sequence (DNA): TGTGCCAGCAGTTTGGGCCCTTGGGGAGGGTTCAACACCGGGGAGCTGTTTTTT. This gives the protein CASSLGPWGGFNTGELFF.